This note documents a single T cell receptor beta chain sequence. This clone was observed a single time. Its antigen is unknown. Nothing much larger sits one base from this clone, and base qualities are not available. Patients with autoimmune disease history or receiving systemic immunosuppression were excluded from the trial. Peripheral blood for TCR sequencing was collected from all dose cohorts at baseline, on cycle 4 day 1, and on cycle 7 day 1. Samples came from an open-label, multicenter, first-in-human phase I dose-escalation trial of ivuxolimab. Adults with locally advanced or metastatic melanoma, renal cell, hepatocellular, or head and neck squamous cell carcinoma were enrolled in the trial. Before TCR sequencing, CD4+ and CD8+ T cells were separately sorted from peripheral blood. Via the germline V gene, CDR1 is MDHEN and CDR2 SYDVKM. There are 14 amino acids in the CDR3, from cysteine to phenylalanine inclusive. The kept DNA is CDR3 alone, 42 bases in frame from the first base. V has 7 bases trimmed and J has 5 bases trimmed; junction bases matching no gene number 10.

The data were obtained in a study of OX40 agonist ivuxolimab in advanced cancers. Looking at the study overall: Ivuxolimab was a fully human IgG2 agonistic monoclonal antibody targeting the costimulatory receptor OX40 (CD134). Intravenous ivuxolimab was administered to patients every 2 weeks at six dose levels: 0.01, 0.1, 0.3, 1.5, 3 and 10 mg/kg. Of the roughly 50 dose-escalation patients, hepatocellular carcinoma was present in about 20, melanoma in roughly 15, renal cell carcinoma in 9 and head and neck cancer in 9. The dose-escalation cohort was almost 85% male with a mean age of about 60 years, ranging from about 20 to 85. Prior anti-PD-1, anti-PD-L1 or anti-CTLA-4 therapy was permitted, and approximately 40% of dose-escalation patients had received checkpoint inhibitors. Partial responses occurred in three dose-escalation patients: two with cutaneous melanoma and one with hepatocellular carcinoma. Peripheral TCRbeta sequencing was intended to test whether TCR sequence diversity was altered and clonal T-cell expansion was caused by ivuxolimab. The paper reports the monotherapy dose-escalation portion (N = 52 patients) of the phase I ivuxolimab trial.

Genomic DNA was isolated from the sorted cells so that the TCRbeta CDR3 region could be sequenced. The immunoSEQ Assay was used to sequence the TCRbeta CDR3 regions. TCRdb re-hosts the immuneACCESS table, in-frame sequences only. Its copies lack some clones; in the studies checked, an unresolved V gene accounts for under half of them, and the cause for the rest is not known. In this sample the table shows roughly 80,000 clones, around 91% of which occur a single time. Together, the top ten hold about 1.8% of the sample. The full study reports these points: In partial responders in the 0.1-3.0 mg/kg groups, normalized peripheral clonal expansion was found to be among the lowest, especially among CD8+ T cells. The antigen specificity of the clonally expanded peripheral T cells was not determined. Low levels of normalized T-cell clonal expansion were also seen in some patients who did not respond. At doses from 0.1 to 3.0 mg/kg, clonal expansion was seen in both CD4+ and CD8+ blood T cells between baseline and week 6. After ivuxolimab, expanded clones were on average more numerous among CD8+ T cells than among CD4+ T cells.

This material consisted of CD4+ or CD8+ T cells sorted from blood, taken in a trial of the OX40 agonist ivuxolimab. The chain uses TRBV28 and TRBJ2-7; the junction holds 8 bases that match TRBD1. This receptor was identified in an adult with an advanced solid tumor such as melanoma, head and neck, liver or kidney cancer. DNA sequence: TGTGCCAGCATACTACAGGGGGGTCTAGACGAGCAGTACTTC. This codes for CASILQGGLDEQYF.